This T cell receptor (beta chain) was observed in a study of shared clonotypes between healthy human individuals. Comment on this clone: Its antigen remains unknown.

Study-wide results and caveats: Exclusively blood specimens were collected; tissue repertoires likely differ.

TCRdb keeps only in-frame clones here, not all; method: immunoSEQ multiplex PCR. The repertoire holds 2 million to 2.5 million clones, with 80% to 95% as singletons. This CDR3 has 14 residues. Germline CDR1 and CDR2: SGHRS and YFSETQ. V trimming: 4 bases; J trimming: 5 bases; junction bases outside the gene matches: 5. Specimen: naive CD4+ T cells from PBMCs. Subset indicated: CD45RA+ positively selected. The clonotype comes from a man younger than 35 in good health. Some clones in this sample may be carry-over from other donors' samples. V is TRBV5-1 and J is TRBJ1-1, with TRBD1 identical over 10 bases. As DNA, the CDR3 is TGCGCCAGCAGCCAGGGGACAGGGGAGACTGAAGCTTTCTTT. Translation: CASSQGTGETEAFF.